This TCR beta chain appears in the sequencing data of a study of blood T cell repertoires in COVID-19. Patients of the Seattle cohort, enrolled during active infection, were followed longitudinally. V was pared by 6 bases and J by 2 bases, with 5 bases of the junction left unmatched. CDR3 length: 14 residues. Germline loops: CDR1 SGHDT, CDR2 YYEEEE. Data came from immunoSEQ multiplex PCR; TCRdb stores just in-frame clones and leaves some out. The sample carries around 200,000 clones, roughly three quarters recorded once. The material sequenced was peripheral blood. The rearrangement joins TRBV5-6 to TRBJ2-3; 8 bases fit TRBD1. This receptor was identified in a woman aged 40 to 50 with COVID-19, enrolled during active disease. CDR3 sequence reads: CASTTGGLTDTQYF. The CDR3 DNA is TGTGCCAGCACCACAGGGGGGCTCACAGATACGCAGTATTTT.